One and the same sample provided the 18 T cell receptor beta chains below, sequenced in a study of blood T cell repertoires in COVID-19. Clones were read by immunoSEQ multiplex PCR, and TCRdb kept only the in-frame ones, dropping some. The sample includes around 250,000 clones, approximately 86% of them seen just once. Material for sequencing was PBMCs or T cells enriched from blood (not recorded which). These receptors were taken from a woman aged 45-59 years who had recovered from COVID-19.

This chain connects TRBV11-2 to TRBJ2-3; possibly TRBD2 for D (7 bases). Trimming removed 5 bases at V and 1 base at J, with 22 bases between. The CDR3 extends over 18 amino acids. The germline gives CDR1 SGHAT, CDR2 FQNNGV. For the CDR3, the DNA is TGTGCCAGCAGCGCCGCCCCCCGGGGGCTAGCGGGCACAGATACGCAGTATTTT. Translating gives CASSAAPRGLAGTDTQYF.

This chain links TRBV28 with TRBJ2-2; D gene uncertain. The CDR3 consists of 15 residues. Trimming took off 3 bases at V and 2 bases at J, with 10 bases between the two ends. Germline CDR1 reads MDHEN; CDR2 reads SYDVKM. The DNA of the CDR3 is TGTGCCAGCAGTTTTCGTCCACATAACACCGGGGAGCTGTTTTTT. It codes for CASSFRPHNTGELFF.

This clone has only a few counts. The chain joins TRBV28 to TRBJ1-1, with TRBD1 identical over 7 bases. This CDR3 has 16 residues. V lost 6 bases to trimming and J lost 1 base; unmatched junction nucleotides: 11. Germline V gene lookup returns CDR1 MDHEN and CDR2 SYDVKM. The CDR3 nucleotides are TGTGCCAGCAGCCTAGTATACAGGGGCGGGAACACTGAAGCTTTCTTT. The encoded protein is CASSLVYRGGNTEAFF.

V and J are TRBV21-1 and TRBJ2-2; TRBD1 is the table's D call, not checked against the DNA. TRBV21-1 is flagged as a pseudogene. The CDR3 has 15 residues. The CDR3 DNA sequence: TGTGCCAGCAGCGCGCGACAGGAGCCCACCGGGGAGCTGTTTTTT. Encoded protein: CASSARQEPTGELFF.

The J gene is TRBJ1-1, the V gene TRBV5-1; unclear D gene. CDR3 size: 13 residues. Germline assignment: CDR1 SGHRS and CDR2 YFSETQ. V shed 2 bases and J shed 5 bases, with 10 bases lying between them. For the CDR3, the DNA is TGCGCCAGCAGCTTTACATCGGGGACTGAAGCTTTCTTT. As protein: CASSFTSGTEAFF.

The rearrangement joins TRBV20-1 to TRBJ1-1; perhaps TRBD1 as D (5 bases). The germline V and J ends were trimmed by 3 bases and 4 bases, with 9 bases remaining between them. CDR3 length equals 12 residues. Germline CDR1 is DFQATT and CDR2 is SNEGSKA (reference sequence). The CDR3 reads CSASPRATEAFF. CDR3 in DNA: TGCAGTGCTAGTCCCAGGGCCACTGAAGCTTTCTTT.

The rearrangement joins TRBV6-6 to TRBJ1-2, with TRBD1 matching over 9 bases. V was clipped by 0 bases and J by 7 bases; unmatched bases: 3. This CDR3 comprises 14 residues. Per the germline V gene, CDR1 is MNHNY and CDR2 is SVGAGI (reference sequence). CDR3: CASSYSGQGGGYTF. CDR3 nucleotide sequence: TGTGCCAGCAGTTACTCGGGACAGGGTGGTGGCTACACCTTC.

This clone was found a few times. The rearrangement joins TRBV14 to TRBJ2-7; 8 nucleotides align to TRBD2. V lost 1 base, J lost 13 bases, and 12 bases stayed unmatched. Germline CDR1 is SGHDN and CDR2 is FVKESK. The CDR3 loop spans 14 amino acids. The CDR3 loop reads CASSQVTGRAPPYF. The CDR3, as DNA: TGTGCCAGCAGCCAAGTGACCGGGAGGGCCCCTCCCTACTTC.

The chain joins TRBV6-2 or TRBV6-3 to TRBJ2-1, with TRBD2 identical over 8 bases. CDR1 and CDR2 (germline): MNHEY, SVGEGT. CDR3 length: 18 amino acids. V gave up 6 bases and J gave up 0 bases; unmatched junction bases: 13. The CDR3 here is CASSERLSSGSSYNEQFF. CDR3 nucleotide sequence: TGTGCCAGCAGCGAACGACTATCGAGCGGGAGCTCCTACAATGAGCAGTTCTTC.

This clone has a handful of counts. The sample contains more than one DNA sequence encoding this CDR3. The chain is built from TRBV18 and TRBJ1-4; 8 bases are shared with TRBD1. Per germline, CDR1 KGHSH and CDR2 LQKENI. The CDR3 loop spans 14 amino acids. Trimming at V came to 2 bases and at J to 8 bases, leaving 4 bases not matched to a gene. The CDR3 spells CASSPGQGDEKLFF. The CDR3, as DNA: TGTGCCAGCTCACCAGGACAGGGTGACGAAAAACTGTTTTTT.

The chain employs TRBV2 and TRBJ1-2; perhaps TRBD1 as D (5 bases). Germline CDR1 is SNHLY and CDR2 is FYNNEI. V was shortened by 3 bases and J by 4 bases, with 15 bases between the two germline ends. CDR3 size: 15 residues. CDR3 sequence: CASSDGQGRTYGYTF. Here the CDR3 DNA reads TGTGCCAGCAGTGATGGTCAGGGTAGGACCTATGGCTACACCTTC.

The chain links TRBV4-1 to TRBJ2-1; 10 nucleotides match TRBD2. CDR3 length: 15 residues. The junction had 8 bases not matched to a gene; V was cut back by 2 bases and J by 10 bases. Germline lookup yields CDR1 MGHRA and CDR2 YSYEKL. This CDR3 is CASSQPTSGKLEQFF. In DNA, the CDR3 is TGCGCCAGCAGCCAACCAACTAGCGGGAAGTTAGAGCAGTTCTTC.

J is TRBJ2-6 and V is TRBV18, with 8 bases matching TRBD1. J was trimmed by 0 bases and V by 4 bases; bases with no gene match: 8. This CDR3 has 18 residues. CDR1 and CDR2 from the germline V gene are KGHSH and LQKENI. The CDR3 reads CASSLYRQGYSGANVLTF. The CDR3, as DNA: TGTGCCAGCTCACTATATCGACAGGGGTACTCTGGGGCCAACGTCCTGACTTTC.

This chain joins TRBV19 and TRBJ2-1, with 13 bases fitting TRBD2. The CDR3 has 15 residues. Unmatched junction bases numbered 5, after V lost 5 bases and J lost 7 bases. Germline CDR1 and CDR2: LNHDA and SQIVND (reference sequence). Here the CDR3 reads CASSWTSGRGNEQFF. The DNA for the CDR3 is TGTGCCAGTAGTTGGACTAGCGGGAGAGGGAATGAGCAGTTCTTC. The full variable domain, rest sourced from reference TRBV19 and TRBJ2-1, is DGGITQSPKYLFRKEGQNVTLSCEQNLNHDAMYWYRQDPGQGLRLIYYSQIVNDFQKGDIAEGYSVSREKKESFPLTVTSAQKNPTAFYLCASSWTSGRGNEQFFGPGTRLTVL.

The rearrangement uses TRBV27 and TRBJ1-3, with D uncertain. V shed 4 bases and J shed 2 bases, with 12 bases lying between them. This CDR3 has 15 amino acids. CDR1 is MNHEY, CDR2 SMNVEV, per germline (reference sequence). Written as DNA, the CDR3 is TGTGCCAGCAGTTCCTCCGGGGAACCTGGAAACACCATATATTTT. It translates to CASSSSGEPGNTIYF.

The chain carries TRBV11-2 and TRBJ2-7, with 7 bases matching TRBD1. The CDR3 loop spans 14 amino acids. J gave up 1 base and V 5 bases, and 5 bases lay outside the gene matches. Germline lookup yields CDR1 SGHAT and CDR2 FQNNGV. In nucleotides, the CDR3 is TGTGCCAGCAGCCAAATCAGGGGGTCCTACGAGCAGTACTTC. It codes for CASSQIRGSYEQYF.

This sequence joins TRBV12-2 and TRBJ2-3; the DNA was not used to check the table's D call, TRBD2. TRBV12-2 is a recognized pseudogene. This CDR3 has 15 residues. The CDR3 DNA sequence: TGTGCAAGTCGTTCAAGGAGCAGACGCACAGATACGCAGTATTTT. It specifies CASRSRSRRTDTQYF.

This clone was recorded a few times. The V gene is TRBV27, the J gene TRBJ1-6; TRBD1 is a possible D gene (6 bases). The CDR3 contains 16 residues. Germline V gene lookup returns CDR1 MNHEY and CDR2 SMNVEV (reference sequence). V shed 0 bases and J shed 5 bases, with 11 bases lying between them. The CDR3 loop is CASSLSPEGDNSPLHF. In nucleotides, the CDR3 is TGTGCCAGCAGTTTATCCCCTGAGGGGGATAATTCACCCCTCCACTTT.